This paragraph reports one T cell receptor (beta chain). This clone was seen only once. Its antigen specificity is not known. Within one base of it there is no much larger clone, and no base qualities were kept. Libraries were prepared through the immunoSEQ multiplex PCR assay. Entries here come from immuneACCESS through TCRdb and include only in-frame sequences with V and J called. Some clones fail to appear in such tables; in the studies checked, an unresolved V gene covers under half of the shortfall, and the cause of the remainder is unknown. Present in this sample are 6,000 or so clones, 77% of which were seen just once. The biggest ten clones account for under 30% of the sample. These data come from a study of circulating tumor DNA in untreated peripheral T-cell lymphoma (dated by TCRdb to 2020 to 2022). What the research found in general, with its limitations: Tumor-specific clonotypes were identified in about 77% of patients, from approximately 90% of baseline tissues and approximately 67% of baseline serum samples.

The CDR3 numbers 17 residues from cysteine through phenylalanine. Only the CDR3 part of the read is kept: 51 bases, read in frame from the first base. V is pared back by 0 bases and J by 4 bases, with 13 bases lying between the germline termini. Reading the germline V gene (reference sequence) gives CDR1 LNHDA and CDR2 SQIVND. To identify tumor-specific TCR clonotypes, tumor tissue taken at baseline, before any treatment, was sequenced. To monitor patients with peripheral T-cell lymphoma who were getting frontline treatment on a trial, the study applied next-generation sequencing to T-cell receptor sequences.

The rearranged segments are TRBV19 and TRBJ2-6, and the D gene may be TRBD1, 6 bases matching. The sample taken for sequencing was tumor tissue. The sequence derives from a human donor with peripheral T-cell lymphoma. At the DNA level, the sequence is TGTGCCAGTAGTATAGAGCCAGGGGCAGCCGGGGCCAACGTCCTGACTTTC. It specifies CASSIEPGAAGANVLTF. Beyond the CDR3, the reference TRBV19 and TRBJ2-6 genes provide the residues; the full variable domain reads: DGGITQSPKYLFRKEGQNVTLSCEQNLNHDAMYWYRQDPGQGLRLIYYSQIVNDFQKGDIAEGYSVSREKKESFPLTVTSAQKNPTAFYLCASSIEPGAAGANVLTFGAGSRLTVL.